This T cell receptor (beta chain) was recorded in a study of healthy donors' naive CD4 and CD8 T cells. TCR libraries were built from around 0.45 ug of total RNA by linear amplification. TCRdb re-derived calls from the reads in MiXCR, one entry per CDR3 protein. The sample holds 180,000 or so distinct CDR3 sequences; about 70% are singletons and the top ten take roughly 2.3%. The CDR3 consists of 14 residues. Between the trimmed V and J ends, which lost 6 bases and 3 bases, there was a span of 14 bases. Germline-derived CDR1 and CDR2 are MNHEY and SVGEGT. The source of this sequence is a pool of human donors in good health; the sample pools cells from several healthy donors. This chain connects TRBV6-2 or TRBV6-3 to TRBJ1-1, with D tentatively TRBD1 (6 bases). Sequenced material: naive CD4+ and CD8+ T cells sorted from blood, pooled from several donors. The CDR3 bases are TGTGCCAGCAGCGTAACAGGGATATACACTGAAGCTTTCTTT. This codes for CASSVTGIYTEAFF.